Shown below are 18 T cell receptor beta chains from a single sample sequenced in a study of molecular identifiers for immune sequencing clone quantification (dated 2018 in TCRdb). The library was built by means of PCR. Sequencing was performed on an Illumina HiSeq 4000. Using fastp trimming at Q25 and MiXCR clonotype assembly, TCRdb reanalyzed the public sequencing data and kept in-frame beta chains. Each CDR3 protein gets just one entry, which takes the most common genes and DNA from the rows behind it. The sample has roughly 86,000 distinct CDR3 sequences on record, 15% to 20% of them singletons. Of the sample, roughly 0.89% is held by the ten largest clones. Sequencing was carried out using naive CD8+ T cells from blood, with Jurkat cell RNA spiked in. According to the study, the label for this sample's cell subset or site signals: FACS-sorted CD8+CD4-CCR7+CD45RA+ naive T cells. These receptors all stem from a human donor in good health. Some libraries in this study had Jurkat cell RNA spiked in.

Ten or more counts support this clonotype. The rearrangement links TRBV7-9 to TRBJ2-3; D may be TRBD2 (5 bases). Germline V CDR1 and CDR2: SEHNR, FQNEAQ (reference sequence). The ends were cut back, 9 bases at V and 13 bases at J, with 17 bases in the middle. The CDR3 extends over 11 amino acids. CDR3 protein: CASGRGSLEYF. Here the CDR3 DNA reads TGTGCCAGTGGCCGGGGTAGCTTGGAGTATTTT.

The sample holds many counts of this clonotype. The rearrangement uses TRBV12-3 or TRBV12-4 and TRBJ2-7; 9 bases are a match to TRBD1. The CDR3 has 14 amino acids. The trim removed 7 bases at V and 5 bases at J, leaving 9 bases unmatched. CDR3 loop: CASNTGTGSDEQYF. For the CDR3, the DNA is TGTGCCAGCAATACCGGGACAGGGTCGGACGAGCAGTACTTC.

This clonotype was observed at least ten times. The rearrangement links TRBV13 to TRBJ1-1; D might be TRBD1 (6 bases). The CDR3 has 16 residues. The ends were cut back, 5 bases at V and 4 bases at J, with 20 bases in the middle. Germline V gene sequence: CDR1 PRHDT, CDR2 FYEKMQ (reference sequence). CDR3 loop: CASSPATSGVGTEAFF. CDR3 bases: TGTGCCAGCAGCCCCGCCACGTCAGGGGTGGGCACTGAAGCTTTCTTT.

The sample holds many counts of this clonotype. This chain links TRBV14 with TRBJ2-7; D is unclear. Germline V gives CDR1 SGHDN, CDR2 FVKESK. Trimming cost V 8 bases and J 0 bases, with 14 bases left between them. This CDR3 has 14 residues. The CDR3 DNA sequence: TGTGCCAGCCGCCCCTTTTCGGACTCCTACGAGCAGTACTTC. As protein: CASRPFSDSYEQYF.

This clonotype was counted many times. The genes are TRBV18 and TRBJ1-3; unclear D gene. CDR1 and CDR2 from the germline V gene are KGHSH and LQKENI. CDR3 length: 16 residues. V was shortened by 6 bases and J by 4 bases, with 19 bases between the two germline ends. The CDR3 nucleotides read TGTGCCAGCTCCCCATTCCCCGAAGGGAACGGAAACACCATATATTTT. It specifies CASSPFPEGNGNTIYF.

This clonotype was observed many times. This chain uses TRBV4-3 with TRBJ2-1; maybe TRBD2 (6 bases). Germline assignment: CDR1 LGHNA and CDR2 YSLEER. CDR3 size: 15 residues. The V gene lost 2 bases and the J gene lost 5 bases, with 13 bases spanning the gap. The CDR3 DNA sequence: TGCGCCAGCAGCCAACTGTTCTCGGGAGACAATGAGCAGTTCTTC. This encodes CASSQLFSGDNEQFF.

This clonotype was recorded at least ten times. CDR3 nucleotides: TGTGCCAGCAGCGCCGATAGATCCGGGACGTTGTTGGAGCAGTACTTC. Its protein product is CASSADRSGTLLEQYF. This chain joins TRBV9 and TRBJ2-7; perhaps D is TRBD1 or TRBD2 (5 bases each). This CDR3 spans 16 amino acids. Trimming took off 3 bases at V and 7 bases at J, with 23 bases between the two ends. CDR1 SGDLS and CDR2 YYNGEE come from the germline V gene.

This clonotype showed up many times. The rearrangement joins TRBV6-1 to TRBJ1-5; the D is unclear. Per germline, CDR1 MNHNS and CDR2 SASEGT. Trimming stripped 2 bases from V and 4 bases from J, with 15 bases between. The CDR3 length is 16 residues. As DNA, the CDR3 is TGTGCCAGCAGTGAATCCCGGTTCGGAGTGAATCAGCCCCAGCATTTT. As protein: CASSESRFGVNQPQHF.

V is TRBV20-1 and J is TRBJ2-5; 8 bases agree with TRBD1. The CDR3 runs to 13 residues. Germline V gene data show CDR1 as DFQATT and CDR2 as SNEGSKA (reference sequence). CDR3 DNA: TGCAGGCCGGGGACAGGATCCCAAGAGACCCAGTACTTC. Protein product: CRPGTGSQETQYF.

This clonotype was seen at least ten times. The chain couples TRBV7-6 to TRBJ1-1; 7 positions agree with TRBD1. After removal of 5 bases from V and 0 bases from J, the junction contained 6 bases not matched to a gene. The CDR3 runs 15 residues. From germline, CDR1 is SGHVS and CDR2 FNYEAQ. In DNA, the CDR3 is TGTGCCAGCAGCAAAAAACAGGGGATGAACACTGAAGCTTTCTTT. As protein: CASSKKQGMNTEAFF.

A word on this clonotype: This may stem from a read error, because a much larger clone lies one nucleotide away. The rearrangement uses TRBV20-1 and TRBJ2-7; 9 bases align to TRBD1. In germline, CDR1 is DFQATT, CDR2 SNEGSKA (reference sequence). The CDR3 contains 16 residues. The CDR3 reads CSALSRDRAMVSEQCF. Here the CDR3 DNA reads TGCAGTGCTCTAAGCCGGGACAGGGCTATGGTCTCCGAGCAGTGCTTC.

This clonotype was observed a few times. The genes are TRBV19 and TRBJ2-1, with D perhaps being TRBD1 or TRBD2 (5 bases each). The CDR3 is made up of 13 amino acids. Per germline, CDR1 LNHDA and CDR2 SQIVND (reference sequence). V lost 11 bases and J lost 8, with 19 bases in between. The CDR3 coding sequence is TGTGCCTCCGACCGGGGCGCTGGGGATGAGCAGTTCTTC. The encoded protein is CASDRGAGDEQFF.

This clonotype appeared many times. The chain couples TRBV6-5 to TRBJ1-4; D possibly corresponds to TRBD1 (5 bases). V shed 2 bases and J shed 17 bases, with 21 bases lying between them. Germline CDR1 is MNHEY and CDR2 is SVGAGI. There are 14 residues in the CDR3. The CDR3 bases are TGTGCCAGCAGTTACGGGGGAGGAGGGACGGATCTTTTTTTT. Residues: CASSYGGGGTDLFF.

Remarks on this clonotype: This may come from a read error, since a much larger clone is one base off. V gene TRBV7-6 combines with J gene TRBJ1-6; D might be TRBD1 (6 bases). This CDR3 spans 15 amino acids. Germline V gene lookup returns CDR1 SGHVS and CDR2 FNYEAQ. The CDR3 DNA reads TGTGCCAGCAGCTTAGGCGCGGACAGTAATCCACCCCTCCACTTT. Residues: CASSLGADSNPPLHF.

This clonotype appeared many times. This chain links TRBV5-8 with TRBJ2-7; TRBD2 might be the D (5 bases). The germline V and J ends were trimmed by 0 bases and 6 bases, with 16 bases remaining between them. The germline V gene encodes CDR1 SGHTS and CDR2 YDEGEE. The CDR3 runs 15 residues. The CDR3 DNA reads TGTGCCAGCAGCTTGGGGCGGTGGGTTCGGGGCGAGCAGTACTTC. Protein sequence: CASSLGRWVRGEQYF.

Comments on this clonotype: Germline is not matched at one junction end, which may reflect a read error. The CDR3 here is CAGSFRNQGRNGYTF. CDR3 bases: TGTGCCGGCAGTTTTCGAAATCAGGGGCGGAATGGCTACACCTTC. The J gene is TRBJ1-2, the V gene TRBV27, with D tentatively TRBD1 (6 bases). The CDR3 is 15 residues long. Per the germline V gene, CDR1 is MNHEY and CDR2 is SMNVEV (reference sequence).

This clonotype showed up many times. This chain uses TRBV4-1 with TRBJ2-7; tentative D call: TRBD1 (6 bases). Trimming shortened V by 1 base and J by 4 bases, and 14 bases separated the two germline ends. This CDR3 contains 15 residues. CDR1 and CDR2 from the germline V gene are MGHRA and YSYEKL. CDR3 residues: CASSQVNRVGYEQYF. As DNA, the CDR3 is TGCGCCAGCAGCCAAGTTAACAGGGTGGGGTACGAGCAGTACTTC.

This clonotype occurred many times. The chain recombines TRBV30 with TRBJ2-4; D is unresolved. The length of the CDR3 is 14 residues. V lost 0 bases and J 0 bases, leaving 6 bases between the germline ends. Germline values: CDR1 GTSNPN, CDR2 SVGIG (reference sequence). For the CDR3, the DNA is TGTGCCTGGAGTGTTGAACTAGCCAAAAACATTCAGTACTTC. This translates into CAWSVELAKNIQYF.